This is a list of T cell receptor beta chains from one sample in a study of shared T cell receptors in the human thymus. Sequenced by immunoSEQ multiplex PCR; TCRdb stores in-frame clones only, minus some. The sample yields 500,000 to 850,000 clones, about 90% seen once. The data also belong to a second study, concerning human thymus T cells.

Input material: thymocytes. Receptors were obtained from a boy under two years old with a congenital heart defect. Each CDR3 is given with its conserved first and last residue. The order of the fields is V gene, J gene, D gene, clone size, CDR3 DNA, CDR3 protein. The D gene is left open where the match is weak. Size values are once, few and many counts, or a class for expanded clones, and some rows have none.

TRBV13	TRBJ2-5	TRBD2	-	TGTGCCAGCAGCTCCCACCCCTTAGCGGGAGTGGGGCAAGAGACCCAGTACTTC	CASSSHPLAGVGQETQYF
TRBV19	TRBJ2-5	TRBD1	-	TGTGCCAGTAGGCAAACAGGGGGAGAGACCCAGTACTTC	CASRQTGGETQYF
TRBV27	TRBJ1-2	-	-	TGTGCCAGCAGTTTATCAGGGGCGAAAAACTATGGCTACACCTTC	CASSLSGAKNYGYTF
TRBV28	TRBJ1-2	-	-	TGTGCCAGCAGCTGGGGGGTAGCAGTCCGGGGCTACACCTTC	CASSWGVAVRGYTF
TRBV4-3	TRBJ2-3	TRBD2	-	TGCGCCAGCAGCCAAGCCCCCGGGGGGGCCGGCACAGATACGCAGTATTTT	CASSQAPGGAGTDTQYF
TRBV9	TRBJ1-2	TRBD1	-	TGTGCCAGCAGCGACTCGGACAGGGATATTAAATTGAACTATGGCTACACCTTC	CASSDSDRDIKLNYGYTF
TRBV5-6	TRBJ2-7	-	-	TGTGCCAGCAGCTTGATAGCAGGGCCCTTCTACGAGCAGTACTTC	CASSLIAGPFYEQYF
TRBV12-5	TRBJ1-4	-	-	TGTGCTAGCCGGACTTTGAATGAAAAACTGTTTTTT	CASRTLNEKLFF
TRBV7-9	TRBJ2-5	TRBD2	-	TGTGCCAGCAGCTCAGCGGGGGGGCTACAAGAGACCCAGTACTTC	CASSSAGGLQETQYF
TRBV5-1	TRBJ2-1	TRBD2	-	TGCGCCAGCAGCTTGGGACTAGCGGATGAGCAGTTCTTC	CASSLGLADEQFF
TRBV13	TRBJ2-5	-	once	TGTGCCAGCAGCTTACCGAGGGGGATAGAAGAGACCCAGTACTTC	CASSLPRGIEETQYF
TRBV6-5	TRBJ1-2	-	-	TGTGCCAGCAGCTCCGCCGGGAGCGGGTATGGCTACACCTTC	CASSSAGSGYGYTF
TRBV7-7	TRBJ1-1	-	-	TGTGCCAGCAGGGAGTCGGCGAACACTGAAGCTTTCTTT	CASRESANTEAFF
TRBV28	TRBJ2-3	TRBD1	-	TGTGCCAGCAGGTACCGGGACAGGGCTTCCACAGATACGCAGTATTTT	CASRYRDRASTDTQYF
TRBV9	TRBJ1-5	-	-	TGTGCCAGCAGCGTAGGAGGTAGCAGCCCCCAGCATTTT	CASSVGGSSPQHF
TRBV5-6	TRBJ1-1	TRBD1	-	TGTGCCAGCAGCTTGGAACGGGACAGGCGGAACACTGAAGCTTTCTTT	CASSLERDRRNTEAFF
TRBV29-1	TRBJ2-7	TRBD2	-	TGCAGCGTGACCCCCCTAGCGGACACCTCCTACGAGCAGTACTTC	CSVTPLADTSYEQYF
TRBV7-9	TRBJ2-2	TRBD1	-	TGTGCCAGCAGCCCTGACAGGGGATGGGGTTGGGACACCGGGGAGCTGTTTTTT	CASSPDRGWGWDTGELFF
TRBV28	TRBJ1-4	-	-	TGTGCCAGCATTAAAGGGGGTAGTGGTGAAAAACTGTTTTTT	CASIKGGSGEKLFF
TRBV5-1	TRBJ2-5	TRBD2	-	TGCGCCAGCAGCTTGGGACTAGCGGGGGGCTTCAGAACCCAAGAGACCCAGTACTTC	CASSLGLAGGFRTQETQYF
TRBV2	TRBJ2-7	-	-	TGTGCCAGCTTCGCGAGCTCCTACGAGCAGTACTTC	CASFASSYEQYF
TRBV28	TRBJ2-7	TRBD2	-	TGTGCCAGCAGTTTAGCGGGGGGTTCAAGCTCCTACGAGCAGTACTTC	CASSLAGGSSSYEQYF
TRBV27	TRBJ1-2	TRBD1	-	TGTGCCAGCAGCAAAAATCCCCTTAGGACAGGAGAAAACTATGGCTACACCTTC	CASSKNPLRTGENYGYTF
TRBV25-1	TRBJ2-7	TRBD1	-	TGTGCCAGCAGGGGGGACAGGCACTCCTACGAGCAGTACTTC	CASRGDRHSYEQYF
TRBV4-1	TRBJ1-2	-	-	TGCGCCAGCAGCCAAGACACCGGGCGCGGGTGGGGCTACACCTTC	CASSQDTGRGWGYTF
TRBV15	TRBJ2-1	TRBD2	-	TGTGCCACCAGCAAGGCCAGAGCGGGAGGGTGGGATGAGCAGTTCTTC	CATSKARAGGWDEQFF
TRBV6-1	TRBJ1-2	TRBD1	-	TGTGCCAGCAGTGTGACCGGGACAGGGGTCTATGGCTACACCTTC	CASSVTGTGVYGYTF
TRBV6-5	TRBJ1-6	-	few	TGTGCCAGCAGGAAACTACAGGGTAGGGATTCACCCCTCCACTTT	CASRKLQGRDSPLHF
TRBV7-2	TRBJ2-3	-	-	TGTGCCAGCAGCGTCCCGACTAGTACAGATACGCAGTATTTT	CASSVPTSTDTQYF
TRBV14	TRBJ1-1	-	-	TGTGCCAGCAGCCAAGGCCCTAGTGTTGGGGAGACTGAAGCTTTCTTT	CASSQGPSVGETEAFF
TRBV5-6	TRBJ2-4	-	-	TGTGCCAGCAGGACAGCTGCCAAAAACATTCAGTACTTC	CASRTAAKNIQYF
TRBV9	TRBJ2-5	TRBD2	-	TGTGCCAGCAGCGTCGGCCGACTAGCGGGGGGCCAAACAGAGTACCAAGAGACCCAGTACTTC	CASSVGRLAGGQTEYQETQYF
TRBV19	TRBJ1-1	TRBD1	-	TGTGCCAGTAGTACCCCCCTGGGACAGGGAGTAGGAGGTTCAAACATGAACACTGAAGCTTTCTTT	CASSTPLGQGVGGSNMNTEAFF
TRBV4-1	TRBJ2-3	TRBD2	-	TGCGCCAGCTCACGCCAGGCGGGGGGGAAGGATACGCAGTATTTT	CASSRQAGGKDTQYF
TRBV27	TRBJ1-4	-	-	TGTGCCAGCAGTCCCTATCTGGGACAATGTCAAAAACTGTTTTTT	CASSPYLGQCQKLFF
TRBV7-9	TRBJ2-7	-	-	TGTGCCAGCAGCTTACGGACAGCCCCCTACGAGCAGTACTTC	CASSLRTAPYEQYF
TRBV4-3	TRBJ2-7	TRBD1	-	TGCGCCAGCAGCCAAAACACGACAGGGGACCGCTACGAGCAGTACTTC	CASSQNTTGDRYEQYF
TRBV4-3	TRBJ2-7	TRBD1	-	TGCGCCAGCAGCCAAGATCCACAGGGGGGAACTTACGAGCAGTACTTC	CASSQDPQGGTYEQYF
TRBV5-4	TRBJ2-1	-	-	TGTGCCAGCAGCTTGGTAGGCAGGGGCTCCTACAATGAGCAGTTCTTC	CASSLVGRGSYNEQFF
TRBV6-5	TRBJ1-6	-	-	TGTGCCAGCAGTTACACAGGGAACTCCTATAATTCACCCCTCCACTTT	CASSYTGNSYNSPLHF
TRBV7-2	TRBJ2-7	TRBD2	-	TGTGCCAGCAGCTTATCAGGACTAGCGGGAGTTTACGAGCAGTACTTC	CASSLSGLAGVYEQYF
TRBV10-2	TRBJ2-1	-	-	TGCGCCAGCAGTTCGAGCGGGCCTTACAATGAGCAGTTCTTC	CASSSSGPYNEQFF
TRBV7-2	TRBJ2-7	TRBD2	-	TGTGCCAGCAGCCGCAGACTAGCGGTTAGCTACGAGCAGTACTTC	CASSRRLAVSYEQYF
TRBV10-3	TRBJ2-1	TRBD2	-	TGTGCCATCAGTGTAACGACTAGCGGGGGGTACAATGAGCAGTTCTTC	CAISVTTSGGYNEQFF
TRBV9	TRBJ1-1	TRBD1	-	TGTGCCAGCAGCCGACGGACAGGAAACACTGAAGCTTTCTTT	CASSRRTGNTEAFF
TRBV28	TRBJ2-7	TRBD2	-	TGTGCCAGCAGTTCCACCCCTAGCGGGAGAATGAGCGAGCAGTACTTC	CASSSTPSGRMSEQYF
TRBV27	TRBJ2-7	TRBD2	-	TGTGCCAGCAGTCCTCTCCCACGGGGGGTTGACTACGAGCAGTACTTC	CASSPLPRGVDYEQYF
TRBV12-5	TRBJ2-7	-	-	TGTGCTAGTGGTTTGCCCCAAGACAGCCCCCCCTACGAGCAGTACTTC	CASGLPQDSPPYEQYF
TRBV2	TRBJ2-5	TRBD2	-	TGTGCCAGCAGTCACTCCCGACTAGCGGGGTCGGAGACCCAGTACTTC	CASSHSRLAGSETQYF
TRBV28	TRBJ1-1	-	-	TGTGCCAGTAGATTCGGGGGGGGACAGAACACTGAAGCTTTCTTT	CASRFGGGQNTEAFF
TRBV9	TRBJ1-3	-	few	TGTGCCAGCAGCGTAGACCGGGGGGGCGTCTCTGGAAACACCATATATTTT	CASSVDRGGVSGNTIYF